This T cell receptor (beta chain) was sequenced in a study of cytomegalovirus exposure and HLA in healthy donors. A multiplex PCR was run with 60 Vbeta primers and 13 Jbeta primers. Measured with immunoSEQ multiplex PCR; TCRdb has only the in-frame clones, and not every one. The sample consists of 80,000 to 90,000 clones, approximately 80% of them appearing once. The CDR3 contains 15 residues. The V and J ends lost 5 bases and 3 bases, in that order; junction bases with no gene match: 8. Germline assignment: CDR1 SEHNR and CDR2 FQNEAQ (reference sequence). This chain uses TRBV7-9 with TRBJ2-7, with 9 bases matching TRBD1. Source material: PBMCs. The source of this sequence is a woman in her 30s in good health and CMV-seronegative. CDR3 sequence reads: CASSRTGTGNYEQYF. The CDR3 DNA reads as TGTGCCAGCAGCAGAACAGGGACAGGGAACTACGAGCAGTACTTC.